What follows are 20 T cell receptor beta chains derived from one specimen sequenced in a study of blood T cell repertoires in COVID-19. Measured with immunoSEQ multiplex PCR; TCRdb has only the in-frame clones, and not every one. The sample carries tens of thousands of clones, 84% recorded once. Specimen: peripheral blood. Every receptor here comes from a man in his fifties with acute or convalescent COVID-19.

This chain joins TRBV18 and TRBJ1-6; a possible D gene is TRBD1 (6 bases). There are 14 residues in the CDR3. Trimming left V 3 bases short and J 6 bases short, with 9 bases between. Germline V lookup: CDR1 KGHSH, CDR2 LQKENI. CDR3 in DNA: TGTGCCAGCTCACCGGGGGCGAGTAATTCACCCCTCCACTTT. Encoded protein: CASSPGASNSPLHF.

The J gene is TRBJ2-7, the V gene TRBV7-8; no firm D call. Trimming took 4 bases from V and 5 from J, leaving 18 bases between them. From germline, CDR1 is SGHVS and CDR2 FQNEAQ. CDR3 length equals 15 residues. The CDR3 DNA follows: TGTGCCAGCAGCTCCCCGGGTCCCCTGGCGCACGAGCAGTACTTC. Amino acids: CASSSPGPLAHEQYF.

The chain combines TRBV19 with TRBJ2-2, with TRBD2 matching over 7 bases. CDR1 is LNHDA, CDR2 SQIVND, per germline (reference sequence). V lost 3 bases and J lost 4; bases outside the gene matches: 5. The CDR3 sequence is 15 residues long. For the CDR3, the DNA is TGTGCCAGTAGTATCCCGGGACTATCCACCGGGGAGCTGTTTTTT. It codes for CASSIPGLSTGELFF.

This chain links TRBV10-2 with TRBJ2-3, with D possibly TRBD2 on 6 matching bases. Germline CDR1 reads WSHSY; CDR2 reads SAAADI. Trimming took off 10 bases at V and 6 bases at J, with 8 bases between the two ends. The CDR3 runs 10 residues. CDR3 DNA sequence: TGCGCCACGCGGGGTGATACGCAGTATTTT. It encodes CATRGDTQYF.

This chain links TRBV3-1 (or the pseudogene TRBV3-2) with TRBJ2-1; TRBD1 might be the D (6 bases). Trimming removed 6 bases at V and 6 bases at J, with 24 bases between. The CDR3 totals 17 residues. Germline V gene sequence: CDR1 LGHDT, CDR2 YNNKEL (reference sequence). CDR3 coding DNA: TGTGCCAGCAGTCAACAGGGAAGGGGGAATATCGGCAATGAGCAGTTCTTC. Amino acids: CASSQQGRGNIGNEQFF.

This clone has more than one count but fewer than ten. CDR3 sequence (DNA): TGTGCCAGCAGCGCTAGCGGGAGGCACACAGATACGCAGTATTTT. Translating it yields CASSASGRHTDTQYF. The gene calls are TRBV4-2 and TRBJ2-3, with TRBD2 matching 11 bases. CDR1 and CDR2 (germline): LGHNA, YNFKEQ. This CDR3 has 15 residues. The J segment lost 2 bases and the V segment lost 5 bases, leaving 3 bases of the junction unmatched.

The chain joins TRBV5-4 to TRBJ2-3, with 8 nucleotides matching TRBD2. The CDR3 is 16 residues long. The germline CDR1 and CDR2 sequences are SGHNT and YYREEE (reference sequence). Unmatched junction bases numbered 16, after V lost 4 bases and J lost 9 bases. The CDR3 reads CASSRGGAGALDTQYF. The CDR3 region has the DNA TGTGCCAGCAGCAGGGGGGGAGCGGGGGCCCTGGACACGCAGTATTTT.

The V call is TRBV4-2, the J call TRBJ2-3; TRBD2 aligns across 9 bases. The CDR3 runs to 17 residues. J gave up 5 bases and V 4 bases, and 13 bases lay outside the gene matches. Per the germline V gene, CDR1 is LGHNA and CDR2 is YNFKEQ. The CDR3 spells CASSRGRGRAKGDTQYF. The CDR3 DNA follows: TGTGCCAGCAGCCGGGGCCGCGGGAGGGCCAAGGGAGATACGCAGTATTTT.

This clone was seen only a few times. V is TRBV7-9 and J is TRBJ1-1, with 12 bases fitting TRBD1. The CDR3 extends over 16 amino acids. The V and J ends lost 5 bases and 4 bases, in that order; junction bases with no gene match: 8. Germline CDR1 is SEHNR and CDR2 is FQNEAQ (reference sequence). The CDR3 sequence is CASSGAGTGGRTEAFF. The DNA of the CDR3 is TGTGCCAGCAGCGGAGCCGGGACAGGGGGCCGCACTGAAGCTTTCTTT.

The rearrangement uses TRBV19 and TRBJ2-5; D may be TRBD1 (6 bases). The germline CDR1 and CDR2 sequences are LNHDA and SQIVND (reference sequence). The CDR3 has 16 amino acids. V was trimmed by 6 bases and J by 5 bases, leaving 22 bases between them. DNA of the CDR3: TGTGCCAGTAGCTTACCCAGGGGAAAGGGCGGGGAGACCCAGTACTTC. This sequence encodes CASSLPRGKGGETQYF.

This clone appeared a single time. J is TRBJ2-7 and V is TRBV6-5; 8 nucleotides align to TRBD2. V shed 5 bases and J 1 base; nucleotides not matched to a gene: 7. This CDR3 contains 15 residues. Germline V gene sequence: CDR1 MNHEY, CDR2 SVGAGI. The CDR3 nucleotides are TGTGCCAGCAGTCCCCTTGCGGGGGGTTCCTACGAGCAGTACTTC. Its translation: CASSPLAGGSYEQYF.

The V call is TRBV10-3, the J call TRBJ1-4; possibly TRBD1 for D (5 bases). This CDR3 region has 14 residues. Germline V gives CDR1 ENHRY, CDR2 SYGVKD. V lost 11 bases, J lost 0 bases, and 13 bases lay in between. The CDR3 nucleotides read TGTGCCTCGAGCAGGGAATCAACTAATGAAAAACTGTTTTTT. As protein: CASSRESTNEKLFF.

CDR3: CASSSRDRAYNEQFF. The DNA for the CDR3 is TGTGCCAGCAGCAGCCGGGACAGGGCCTACAATGAGCAGTTCTTC. V gene TRBV11-3 combines with J gene TRBJ2-1; the match to TRBD1 covers 9 bases. Germline loops: CDR1 SGHNT, CDR2 YENEEA. After removal of 5 bases from V and 2 bases from J, the junction contained 4 bases not matched to a gene. The CDR3 runs to 15 residues.

The gene calls are TRBV5-1 and TRBJ2-2; 8 bases agree with TRBD1. The trim removed 4 bases at V and 2 bases at J, leaving 4 bases unmatched. The CDR3 consists of 15 residues. The V gene's germline CDR1 is SGHRS and CDR2 YFSETQ. In DNA, the CDR3 is TGCGCCAGCAGCACCGACAGGGGCAACACCGGGGAGCTGTTTTTT. Encoded protein: CASSTDRGNTGELFF.

This chain joins TRBV12-5 and TRBJ1-4; D is unresolved. V was pared by 5 bases and J by 3 bases, with 13 bases between. The CDR3 totals 15 residues. Germline CDR1 LGHNT, CDR2 FRNRAP. The CDR3 loop is CASGPGSGANEKLFF. DNA of the CDR3: TGTGCTAGTGGTCCCGGGTCCGGAGCTAATGAAAAACTGTTTTTT. The whole variable domain, filled in from reference TRBV12-5 and TRBJ1-4, reads DARVTQTPRHKVTEMGQEVTMRCQPILGHNTVFWYRQTMMQGLELLAYFRNRAPLDDSGMPKDRFSAEMPDATLATLKIQPSEPRDSAVYFCASGPGSGANEKLFFGSGTQLSVL.

The genes are TRBV7-8 and TRBJ1-2; 7 nucleotides line up with TRBD1. Losses at the gene ends were 5 bases for V and 2 bases for J; bases not matched to a gene: 5. The CDR3 consists of 14 residues. Germline CDR1 SGHVS, CDR2 FQNEAQ. This CDR3 is CASSGRQGNYGYTF. CDR3 coding DNA: TGTGCCAGCAGCGGGCGACAGGGAAACTATGGCTACACCTTC.

The chain recombines TRBV21-1 with TRBJ1-5. TRBV21-1 is a listed pseudogene. This CDR3 contains 16 residues. CDR3 nucleotides: TGTGCCAGCAGCAAGGGGCGGGGGACTACGGGAAGCCCCCAGCATTTT. Its translation: CASSKGRGTTGSPQHF.

The chain uses TRBV7-2 and TRBJ2-5; D possibly corresponds to TRBD2 (5 bases). CDR1 is SGHTA and CDR2 is FQGNSA in the germline V gene. The CDR3 contains 16 residues. The V end lost 1 base, the J end lost 0 bases, and 12 bases lay between the germline ends. The DNA of the CDR3 is TGTGCCAGCAGCTTAGATGTGTCGGGGTACCAAGAGACCCAGTACTTC. It codes for CASSLDVSGYQETQYF.

This chain links TRBV7-8 with TRBJ2-7, with 7 bases fitting TRBD2. The length of the CDR3 is 14 residues. Germline CDR1 reads SGHVS; CDR2 reads FQNEAQ. V lost 4 bases and J lost 2; bases outside the gene matches: 5. The CDR3 DNA sequence: TGTGCCAGCAGCTACAGCGGGATCCCCTACGAGCAGTACTTC. Translation gives CASSYSGIPYEQYF.

This chain connects TRBV10-3 to TRBJ2-3, with TRBD2 matching over 9 bases. This CDR3 region has 15 residues. The junction had 9 bases not matched to a gene; V was cut back by 11 bases and J by 0 bases. Germline V lookup: CDR1 ENHRY, CDR2 SYGVKD. This chain's CDR3 is CAAALAGYSTDTQYF. In DNA form, the CDR3 reads TGTGCCGCCGCTCTAGCGGGGTACAGCACAGATACGCAGTATTTT.